Presented here are 29 T cell receptor beta chains from one specimen sequenced in a study of a mutant IDH1 vaccine in newly diagnosed glioma. Clones were read by immunoSEQ multiplex PCR, and TCRdb kept only the in-frame ones, dropping some. Seen here are under 90,000 clones, 60% to 85% observed once, and the top ten hold more than 6.5%. As to time point: baseline, week 1 (first vaccination visit). Treatment reported: pre-vaccination baseline after standard-of-care therapy. Specimen: PBMCs, collected from a glioma patient treated with radiotherapy, temozolomide or both. These receptors were collected from a man over 45 with glioma.

The chain links TRBV18 to TRBJ1-3; the D is unclear. This CDR3 is 13 amino acids long. The ends were cut back, 4 bases at V and 1 base at J, with 5 bases in the middle. The V gene's germline CDR1 is KGHSH and CDR2 LQKENI. CDR3 loop: CASSRDSGNTIYF. DNA of the CDR3: TGTGCCAGCTCACGGGATTCTGGAAACACCATATATTTT.

The rearrangement links TRBV14 to TRBJ1-6, with 9 bases fitting TRBD1. The CDR3 totals 17 residues. The germline V gene has CDR1 SGHDN and CDR2 FVKESK. The ends lost 4 bases at V and 8 bases at J; junction bases unmatched: 12. CDR3 sequence (DNA): TGTGCCAGCAGCCCGATGAGAGGGACAGGGAGATATTCACCCCTCCACTTT. Translating it yields CASSPMRGTGRYSPLHF. Together with reference TRBV14 and TRBJ1-6, the CDR3 gives the full variable domain: EAGVTQFPSHSVIEKGQTVTLRCDPISGHDNLYWYRRVMGKEIKFLLHFVKESKQDESGMPNNRFLAERTGGTYSTLKVQPAELEDSGVYFCASSPMRGTGRYSPLHFGNGTRLTVT.

The rearrangement uses TRBV6-6 and TRBJ2-7; D may match TRBD1 or TRBD2 (5 bases each). Per germline, CDR1 MNHNY and CDR2 SVGAGI (reference sequence). This CDR3 has 14 residues. The ends were cut back, 8 bases at V and 5 bases at J, with 19 bases in the middle. This CDR3 is CASSRSQRGDEQYF. DNA for the CDR3: TGTGCCAGCTCTAGGTCCCAACGAGGGGACGAGCAGTACTTC.

This chain connects TRBV7-9 to TRBJ1-6; D remains ambiguous. Germline V lookup: CDR1 SEHNR, CDR2 FQNEAQ (reference sequence). This CDR3 is built from 15 residues. Trimming cost V 6 bases and J 5 bases, with 14 bases left between them. The DNA of the CDR3 is TGTGCCAGCAGTTCCGGGAACAGTCATAATTCACCCCTCCACTTT. Translating gives CASSSGNSHNSPLHF.

V is TRBV7-9 and J is TRBJ2-7, with TRBD1 matching 7 bases. Looked up from germline, CDR1 is SEHNR and CDR2 is FQNEAQ (reference sequence). This CDR3 has 13 residues. V gave up 5 bases and J gave up 3 bases; unmatched junction bases: 4. The CDR3 loop reads CASSPDRDYEQYF. As DNA, the CDR3 is TGTGCCAGCAGCCCTGACAGGGACTACGAGCAGTACTTC. The full variable domain, rest sourced from reference TRBV7-9 and TRBJ2-7, is DTGVSQNPRHKITKRGQNVTFRCDPISEHNRLYWYRQTLGQGPEFLTYFQNEAQLEKSRLLSDRFSAERPKGSFSTLEIQRTEQGDSAMYLCASSPDRDYEQYFGPGTRLTVT.

Notes on this clone: Within the sample, other DNA sequences also encode this same CDR3. The chain carries TRBV5-1 and TRBJ1-2, with D unclear. The CDR3 covers 14 residues. Trimming pared 0 bases from V and 1 base from J, leaving 7 bases between. CDR1 and CDR2 (germline): SGHRS, YFSETQ. CDR3 in amino acids: CASSLDPSNYGYTF. The DNA of the CDR3 is TGCGCCAGCAGCTTGGATCCCAGTAACTATGGCTACACCTTC.

The chain recombines TRBV5-4 with TRBJ2-2, with TRBD1 identical over 9 bases. J gave up 0 bases and V 10 bases, and 7 bases lay outside the gene matches. CDR1 is SGHNT and CDR2 is YYREEE in the germline V gene (reference sequence). This CDR3 has 15 amino acids. The CDR3 sequence: CAGGQGNANTGELFF. The CDR3 nucleotides are TGTGCCGGCGGACAGGGGAACGCGAACACCGGGGAGCTGTTTTTT.

The genes are TRBV5-1 and TRBJ1-1; the D is unclear. From germline, CDR1 is SGHRS and CDR2 YFSETQ. This CDR3 comprises 15 residues. V was cut by 1 base and J by 4 bases, with 14 bases left in between. CDR3 sequence reads: CASSLRNSVLTEAFF. CDR3 DNA sequence: TGCGCCAGCAGCTTGAGAAACAGTGTCCTCACTGAAGCTTTCTTT.

This clone is termed medium-sized. V gene TRBV4-1 combines with J gene TRBJ2-7; D is uncertain. V lost 1 base and J 2 bases, leaving 3 bases between the germline ends. There are 12 residues in the CDR3. Looked up from germline, CDR1 is MGHRA and CDR2 is YSYEKL. CDR3 DNA sequence: TGCGCCAGCAGCCAAGGTCCCTACGAGCAGTACTTC. This gives the protein CASSQGPYEQYF.

This chain uses TRBV5-1 with TRBJ2-2, with 7 bases matching TRBD1. The germline gives CDR1 SGHRS, CDR2 YFSETQ. With V trimmed by 4 bases and J by 3 bases, 3 bases remained unmatched. CDR3 length: 14 amino acids. The chain's CDR3 is CASSPGTDTGELFF. CDR3 nucleotides: TGCGCCAGCAGCCCTGGGACAGACACCGGGGAGCTGTTTTTT.

The J gene is TRBJ2-3, the V gene TRBV7-2; TRBD2 matches 7 bases. Germline-derived CDR1 and CDR2 are SGHTA and FQGNSA. The CDR3 consists of 15 residues. The V and J ends lost 2 bases and 5 bases, in that order; junction bases with no gene match: 7. CDR3 bases: TGTGCCAGCAGCTTAACGGGGGGACGAGGAGATACGCAGTATTTT. This translates into CASSLTGGRGDTQYF.

The chain is built from TRBV10-3 and TRBJ2-1; D possibly matches TRBD1 or TRBD2 (5 bases each). V was shortened by 6 bases and J by 4 bases, with 10 bases between the two germline ends. Germline V CDR1 and CDR2: ENHRY, SYGVKD. The CDR3 runs 13 residues. This CDR3 is CAIRREGYNEQFF. Here the CDR3 DNA reads TGTGCCATCAGGCGCGAGGGGTACAATGAGCAGTTCTTC.

The gene calls are TRBV30 and TRBJ1-1; no clear D. The CDR3 runs 15 residues. Trimming left V 0 bases short and J 0 bases short, with 11 bases between. CDR1 and CDR2 (germline): GTSNPN, SVGIG (reference sequence). CDR3 in amino acids: CAWSVEGGVNTEAFF. The DNA for the CDR3 is TGTGCCTGGAGTGTAGAGGGCGGGGTGAACACTGAAGCTTTCTTT.

The rearrangement joins TRBV9 to TRBJ1-3; D unresolved. V was trimmed by 4 bases and J by 0 bases, leaving 5 bases between them. The CDR3 is made up of 13 amino acids. CDR1 is SGDLS, CDR2 YYNGEE, per germline. In DNA, the CDR3 is TGTGCCAGCAGCCAGAACTCTGGAAACACCATATATTTT. Protein sequence: CASSQNSGNTIYF. Filled out from reference TRBV9 and TRBJ1-3, the complete variable domain reads DSGVTQTPKHLITATGQRVTLRCSPRSGDLSVYWYQQSLDQGLQFLIQYYNGEERAKGNILERFSAQQFPDLHSELNLSSLELGDSALYFCASSQNSGNTIYFGEGSWLTVV.

This chain links TRBV5-1 with TRBJ2-7; 8 bases agree with TRBD1. V lost 3 bases, J lost 3 bases, and 2 bases stayed unmatched. The germline V gene has CDR1 SGHRS and CDR2 YFSETQ. This CDR3 is 13 amino acids long. Here the CDR3 reads CASSSTGDYEQYF. The CDR3 DNA is TGCGCCAGCAGCTCGACAGGGGACTACGAGCAGTACTTC. Combining the CDR3 with reference TRBV5-1 and TRBJ2-7 gives the whole variable domain KAGVTQTPRYLIKTRGQQVTLSCSPISGHRSVSWYQQTPGQGLQFLFEYFSETQRNKGNFPGRFSGRQFSNSRSEMNVSTLELGDSALYLCASSSTGDYEQYFGPGTRLTVT.

The genes are TRBV7-2 and TRBJ1-1, with 10 bases that match TRBD1. This CDR3 is built from 14 residues. V dropped 5 bases and J dropped 7; count of bases not matched to a gene: 7. The germline V gene encodes CDR1 SGHTA and CDR2 FQGNSA. The chain's CDR3 is CASSQDRGVGEAFF. The DNA of the CDR3 is TGTGCCAGCAGCCAGGACAGGGGGGTCGGTGAAGCTTTCTTT.

The rearrangement links TRBV18 to TRBJ2-3; 7 bases agree with TRBD2. Germline V gene data show CDR1 as KGHSH and CDR2 as LQKENI. This CDR3 is 17 amino acids long. V lost 2 bases to trimming and J lost 0 bases; unmatched junction nucleotides: 8. The DNA of the CDR3 is TGTGCCAGCTCACCATCGGCTAGCGGCACTAGCACAGATACGCAGTATTTT. Encoded protein: CASSPSASGTSTDTQYF.

The chain joins TRBV7-9 to TRBJ1-2, with D possibly matching TRBD1 (6 bases). This CDR3 region has 13 residues. The V end was cut by 5 bases, the J end by 7 bases, with 14 bases between. The V gene's germline CDR1 is SEHNR and CDR2 FQNEAQ (reference sequence). The DNA of the CDR3 is TGTGCCAGCAGCGCCGTGGGGGGCGGTGGCTACACCTTC. It specifies CASSAVGGGGYTF.

This chain links TRBV6-5 with TRBJ2-2, with D unclear. The CDR3 runs to 15 residues. In germline, CDR1 is MNHEY, CDR2 SVGAGI. V lost 0 bases and J 2 bases, leaving 7 bases between the germline ends. The CDR3 loop reads CASSYSILNTGELFF. CDR3 bases: TGTGCCAGCAGTTACTCGATCCTTAACACCGGGGAGCTGTTTTTT.

This clone showed up just once. The chain links TRBV19 to TRBJ2-7; TRBD2 might be the D (6 bases). The CDR3 runs to 14 residues. The germline gives CDR1 LNHDA, CDR2 SQIVND (reference sequence). Trimming stripped 10 bases from V and 1 base from J, with 17 bases between. CDR3 in amino acids: CATAFGGGSYEQYF. The CDR3 DNA sequence: TGTGCCACTGCATTCGGTGGGGGGTCCTACGAGCAGTACTTC.

The chain is built from TRBV30 and TRBJ1-4; D call uncertain. Germline V gives CDR1 GTSNPN, CDR2 SVGIG (reference sequence). The CDR3 contains 13 residues. V dropped 4 bases and J dropped 8 bases, with 14 bases sitting between them. DNA for the CDR3: TGTGCCTGGAACCGGGCCCAGAGGGAAAAACTGTTTTTT. Residues: CAWNRAQREKLFF.

The chain couples TRBV4-3 to TRBJ1-4; D unclear. Germline-derived CDR1 and CDR2 are LGHNA and YSLEER. The CDR3 spans 15 residues. The V gene lost 0 bases and the J gene lost 6 bases, with 11 bases spanning the gap. CDR3 sequence reads: CASSQDEGWDEKLFF. CDR3 nucleotides: TGCGCCAGCAGCCAAGATGAAGGGTGGGATGAAAAACTGTTTTTT.

CDR3 sequence reads: CASSEHPGRLGQPQHF. The CDR3 DNA follows: TGCGCCAGCAGTGAGCACCCAGGGAGGTTGGGACAGCCCCAGCATTTT. The chain couples TRBV10-2 to TRBJ1-5; possible D gene TRBD1, 5 bases. Trimming pared 2 bases from V and 7 bases from J, leaving 18 bases between. The CDR3 sequence is 16 residues long. Germline V gene data show CDR1 as WSHSY and CDR2 as SAAADI.

There are a few counts of this clone. V is TRBV30 and J is TRBJ2-3, with TRBD1 matching over 9 bases. The germline gives CDR1 GTSNPN, CDR2 SVGIG (reference sequence). Trimming cost V 5 bases and J 2 bases; bases outside gene matches: 14. There are 17 residues in the CDR3. Written as DNA, the CDR3 is TGTGCCTGGCGCCGGGACAGGGCCTTAACGTTCACAGATACGCAGTATTTT. Encoded protein: CAWRRDRALTFTDTQYF.

The CDR3 sequence is CASSSDRGTNQPQHF. The CDR3 DNA sequence: TGTGCCAGCAGTTCGGACAGGGGGACCAATCAGCCCCAGCATTTT. The chain links TRBV5-6 to TRBJ1-5; 10 bases fit TRBD1. The germline V gene has CDR1 SGHDT and CDR2 YYEEEE. J gave up 3 bases and V 5 bases, and 5 bases lay outside the gene matches. The CDR3 sequence is 15 residues long.

V usage is TRBV6-5 and J usage is TRBJ1-5; unclear D gene. The V end was cut by 2 bases, the J end by 1 base, with 3 bases between. This CDR3 spans 13 amino acids. Germline V gene sequence: CDR1 MNHEY, CDR2 SVGAGI. The CDR3 DNA follows: TGTGCCAGCAGTTACCAAAGCAATCAGCCCCAGCATTTT. This gives the protein CASSYQSNQPQHF.

The J gene is TRBJ2-1, the V gene TRBV10-1, with TRBD2 identical over 7 bases. V lost 4 bases to trimming and J lost 4 bases; unmatched junction nucleotides: 7. Germline assignment: CDR1 WNHNN and CDR2 SYGVQD (reference sequence). This CDR3 is built from 15 residues. In DNA, the CDR3 is TGCGCCAGCAGTGGGTTACGCGGGGGATACAATGAGCAGTTCTTC. Encoded protein: CASSGLRGGYNEQFF.

The chain carries TRBV5-1 and TRBJ1-2; the match to TRBD1 covers 11 bases. The CDR3 consists of 16 residues. Trimming removed 4 bases from V and 10 bases from J; junction bases left unmatched: 15. Germline CDR1 is SGHRS and CDR2 is YFSETQ. In nucleotides, the CDR3 is TGCGCCAGCAGCACTATACCACTAGGACAGGGGGCCTCCTACACCTTC. Its protein is CASSTIPLGQGASYTF.

The rearrangement uses TRBV5-5 and TRBJ1-2, with a possible D match to TRBD1 (5 bases). Trimming took 4 bases from V and 2 from J, leaving 12 bases between them. Germline V gene data show CDR1 as SGHKS and CDR2 as YYEKEE (reference sequence). This CDR3 is built from 14 residues. The CDR3 DNA follows: TGTGCCAGCAGCGGGACTACAAGGAACTATGGCTACACCTTC. This translates into CASSGTTRNYGYTF.